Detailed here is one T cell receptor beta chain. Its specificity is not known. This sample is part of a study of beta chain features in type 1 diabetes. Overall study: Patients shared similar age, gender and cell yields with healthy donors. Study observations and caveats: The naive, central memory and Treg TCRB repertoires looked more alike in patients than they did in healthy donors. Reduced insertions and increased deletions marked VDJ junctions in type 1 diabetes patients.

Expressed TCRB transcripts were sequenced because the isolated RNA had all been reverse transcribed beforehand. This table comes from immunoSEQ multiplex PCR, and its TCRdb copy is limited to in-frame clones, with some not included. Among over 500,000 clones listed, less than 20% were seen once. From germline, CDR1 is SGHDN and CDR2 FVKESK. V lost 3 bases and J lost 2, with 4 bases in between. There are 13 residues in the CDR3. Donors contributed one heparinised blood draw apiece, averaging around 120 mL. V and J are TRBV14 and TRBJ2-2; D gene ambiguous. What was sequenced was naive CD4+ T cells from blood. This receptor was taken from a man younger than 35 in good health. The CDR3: CASSQENTGELFF. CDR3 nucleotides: TGTGCCAGCAGCCAGGAAAACACCGGGGAGCTGTTTTTT.